Listed below are T cell receptor beta chains from one sample, sequenced in a study of blood T cells in healthy people across ages. TCRdb re-called the 5' RACE reads through MiXCR, storing one row per CDR3 protein. The sample records 600,000 to 800,000 distinct CDR3 sequences, more than 20% being singletons. The specimen was blood. The receptors were gathered from a man in his 70s in good health. CDR3s leave out the opening cysteine and the closing phenylalanine or tryptophan. Rows may omit the clone size; those that give it use once, few, many or a size class.

j_call	cdr3_length	clone_size	v_call	cdr3_aa
TRBJ1-4	10	few	TRBV25-1	ASWAGNEKLF
TRBJ2-5	14	.	TRBV5-1	ASSLGGQGPQETQY
TRBJ2-5	12	few	TRBV29-1	SVSPGTFKKTQY
TRBJ2-3	12	many	TRBV7-9	ASRQTSGQDTQY
TRBJ2-1	14	few	TRBV12-3/TRBV12-4	ASSPSGRSPYNEQF
TRBJ2-5	14	.	TRBV6-2/TRBV6-3	ASSYSSRDWRETQY
TRBJ2-5	12	few	TRBV28	ASSPTQGGKTQY
TRBJ2-3	12	once	TRBV24-1	ATRLAGGTDTQY
TRBJ2-1	13	.	TRBV24-1	ATSETGQIYNEQF
TRBJ2-7	8	few	TRBV25-1	ASSQSDTN
TRBJ2-1	13	.	TRBV6-6	ASSSPGQGLDEQF
TRBJ1-1	10	.	TRBV20-1	SARDSSFGAF
TRBJ1-2	13	few	TRBV28	ASSFGSPTNYGYT
TRBJ1-2	14	many	TRBV2	AISLFGQGLSYGYT
TRBJ2-2	13	.	TRBV5-1	ASSLGGTGTGELF
TRBJ2-5	12	.	TRBV12-3/TRBV12-4	ASSPLKGGETQY
TRBJ1-1	15	few	TRBV7-8	ASSLDRQGAPNTEAF
.	13	.	TRBV3-1	ASSQSLTYTYEQY
TRBJ1-6	12	.	TRBV20-1	SARVPGLDSPLH
TRBJ2-3	12	few	TRBV27	ASSLSRAVDTQY
TRBJ2-7	14	few	TRBV18	ASSLGLAGSSYEQY
TRBJ2-6	11	many	TRBV27	ASTAVGANVLT
TRBJ2-5	11	few	TRBV2	ASTYGPQETQY
TRBJ2-7	11	few	TRBV7-8	ASSFPQGREQY
TRBJ2-1	12	.	TRBV20-1	SARTLAGVNEQF
TRBJ2-3	14	.	TRBV11-2	ASSQGGGSTADTQY
TRBJ2-1	13	.	TRBV20-1	SAIQRDSRGNEQF
TRBJ1-4	12	.	TRBV12-5	ASGIRDLGEKLF
TRBJ2-3	13	few	TRBV5-1	ASSADRGGGDTQY
TRBJ2-2	15	few	TRBV2	ATASGLAGGYTGELF
TRBJ2-1	12	few	TRBV10-3	AIRGDSTYNEQF
TRBJ1-3	10	.	TRBV10-3	AISGTRNTIY
TRBJ1-5	11	.	TRBV18	ASSPTGERPQH
TRBJ2-5	13	once	TRBV5-1	ASSPREPPQETQY
.	16	few	TRBV4-1	ASSQDPLAGGGFLEQF
.	11	.	TRBV6-1	ASRSGQDYEQY
TRBJ2-5	15	many	TRBV6-5	ASSYQRPTGYQETQY
TRBJ2-5	13	few	TRBV11-2	ASSAQLGTQETQY
TRBJ2-3	12	few	TRBV18	ASSPLSSTDTQY
TRBJ1-6	15	.	TRBV6-5	ASSYSSPGQGHSPLH
TRBJ2-1	14	few	TRBV6-1	ASSEAGTSGPRSRF
TRBJ2-1	14	.	TRBV12-3/TRBV12-4	ASRPLAGSSYNEQF
TRBJ2-2	14	few	TRBV5-1	ASSLRDRLNTGELF
TRBJ2-7	13	many	TRBV7-8	ASSLRRESSYEQY
TRBJ1-5	14	.	TRBV30	AWSPPSGGISQPQH
TRBJ1-4	12	many	TRBV20-1	MVRQGLSNEKLF
TRBJ2-5	11	many	TRBV5-6	ASSLRAQETQY
TRBJ1-2	14	few	TRBV6-5	ASGPQTGTGYYGYT